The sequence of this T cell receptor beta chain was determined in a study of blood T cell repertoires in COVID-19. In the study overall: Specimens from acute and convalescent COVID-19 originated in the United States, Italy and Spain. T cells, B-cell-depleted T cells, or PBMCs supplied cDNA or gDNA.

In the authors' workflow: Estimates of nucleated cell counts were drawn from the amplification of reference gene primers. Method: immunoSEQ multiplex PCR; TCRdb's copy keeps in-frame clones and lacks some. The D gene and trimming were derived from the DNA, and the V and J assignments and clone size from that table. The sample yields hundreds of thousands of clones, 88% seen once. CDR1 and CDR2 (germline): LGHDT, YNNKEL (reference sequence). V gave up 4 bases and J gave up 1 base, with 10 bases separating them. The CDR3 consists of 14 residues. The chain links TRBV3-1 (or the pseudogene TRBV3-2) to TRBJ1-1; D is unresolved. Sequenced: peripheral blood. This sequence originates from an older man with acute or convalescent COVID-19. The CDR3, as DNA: TGTGCCAGCAGCCCCGGGAGTAGGAACACTGAAGCTTTCTTT. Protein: CASSPGSRNTEAFF.